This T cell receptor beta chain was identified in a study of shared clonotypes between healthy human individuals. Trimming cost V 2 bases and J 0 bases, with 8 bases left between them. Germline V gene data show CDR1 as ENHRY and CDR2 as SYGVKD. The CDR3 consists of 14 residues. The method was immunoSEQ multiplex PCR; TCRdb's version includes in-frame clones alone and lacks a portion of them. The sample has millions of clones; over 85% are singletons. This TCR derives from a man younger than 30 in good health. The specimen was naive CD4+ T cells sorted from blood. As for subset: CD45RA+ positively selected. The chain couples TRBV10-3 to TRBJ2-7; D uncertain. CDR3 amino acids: CAISEGVNSYEQYF. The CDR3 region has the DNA TGTGCCATCAGTGAGGGAGTCAACTCCTACGAGCAGTACTTC.